These 8 T cell receptor beta chains were all obtained from the same sample, sequenced in a study of blood T cell repertoires in COVID-19. Only in-frame clones appear in the TCRdb table, and some are missing; sequencing was by immunoSEQ multiplex PCR. The sample carries over 200,000 clones, about four fifths recorded once. The sequencing sample was made of peripheral blood. The receptors stem from a woman in her 50s with acute or convalescent COVID-19.

This sequence joins TRBV5-6 and TRBJ2-7; D is perhaps TRBD1 (5 bases). The CDR3 runs to 14 residues. CDR1 SGHDT and CDR2 YYEEEE come from the germline V gene. Trimming removed 6 bases from V and 2 bases from J, with 15 bases in between. CDR3 residues: CASTQGLRAYEQYF. The CDR3 DNA follows: TGTGCCAGCACCCAGGGATTACGGGCCTACGAGCAGTACTTC. The variable domain in full, with the rest retrieved from reference TRBV5-6 and TRBJ2-7, is DAGVTQSPTHLIKTRGQQVTLRCSPKSGHDTVSWYQQALGQGPQFIFQYYEEEERQRGNFPDRFSGHQFPNYSSELNVNALLLGDSALYLCASTQGLRAYEQYFGPGTRLTVT.

J is TRBJ2-1 and V is TRBV5-1, with D hard to call. Deletions cut 4 bases from V and 0 bases from J, with 11 bases between. Germline V CDR1 and CDR2: SGHRS, YFSETQ. This CDR3 has 15 residues. The CDR3 loop reads CASSPLGGSYNEQFF. As DNA, the CDR3 is TGCGCCAGCAGCCCTCTCGGCGGCTCCTACAATGAGCAGTTCTTC.

The chain carries TRBV24-1 and TRBJ2-1; TRBD1 might be the D (6 bases). The CDR3 sequence is 15 residues long. Trimming stripped 3 bases from V and 5 bases from J, with 13 bases between. Germline CDR1 reads KGHDR; CDR2 reads SFDVKD. The CDR3 reads CATSDPGQENNEQFF. The CDR3 coding sequence is TGTGCCACCAGTGATCCGGGACAAGAGAACAATGAGCAGTTCTTC.

Here the CDR3 reads CASKGGVEQYF. The CDR3 nucleotides are TGTGCCAGCAAGGGCGGGGTCGAGCAGTACTTC. The gene calls are TRBV3-1 (or the pseudogene TRBV3-2) and TRBJ2-7, with D possibly being TRBD2 (6 bases). This CDR3 contains 11 residues. Trimming shortened V by 7 bases and J by 6 bases, and 10 bases separated the two germline ends. Germline V CDR1 and CDR2: LGHDT, YNNKEL (reference sequence).

This chain connects TRBV24-1 to TRBJ2-2, with D uncertain. V lost 9 bases and J 5 bases, leaving 12 bases between the germline ends. The germline V gene encodes CDR1 KGHDR and CDR2 SFDVKD. CDR3 size: 13 residues. CDR3 sequence (DNA): TGTGCCACCCAAAGCTGGAGTACCGGGGAGCTGTTTTTT. Translated, it gives CATQSWSTGELFF.

CDR3 coding DNA: TGCAGCGTTGAGAGACCAGCTGGGGAGGGGCAGTTCTTC. Translation: CSVERPAGEGQFF. The chain uses TRBV29-1 and TRBJ2-1; 7 positions agree with TRBD2. Germline trimming cut 3 bases from V and 12 bases from J; bases unmatched to any gene: 11. This CDR3 region has 13 residues. The germline V gene has CDR1 SQVTM and CDR2 ANQGSEA.

This clone appeared a single time. The J gene is TRBJ2-3, the V gene TRBV19, with TRBD2 identical over 11 bases. CDR1 is LNHDA, CDR2 SQIVND, per germline (reference sequence). The CDR3 is 17 amino acids. V was pared by 0 bases and J by 4 bases, with 6 bases of the junction left unmatched. CDR3: CASSIDTSGSRPDTQYF. In nucleotides, the CDR3 is TGTGCCAGTAGTATAGATACTAGCGGGAGTAGGCCAGATACGCAGTATTTT.

This chain joins TRBV24-1 and TRBJ1-6; D call uncertain. In germline, CDR1 is KGHDR, CDR2 SFDVKD. Trimming left V 7 bases short and J 7 bases short, with 10 bases between. CDR3 length: 13 residues. As DNA, the CDR3 is TGTGCCACCAGCCGGGATATAAATTCACCCCTCCACTTT. Translation: CATSRDINSPLHF.